The entry below gives a single T cell receptor (beta chain) sequence along with its context. This clone was counted between two and nine times. What antigen it recognizes has not been identified. There are no base qualities to consult, and no much larger clone falls within one base. The sample carries other DNA sequences with the same CDR3. The CDR3 runs 13 amino acids, cysteine and phenylalanine included. The only DNA kept is the CDR3, 39 bases in frame from the first base. The junction carries 4 bases between V and J, which are trimmed by 0 bases and 1 base respectively. According to the germline V gene, CDR1 reads SGDLS and CDR2 reads YYNGEE. This sample was taken from a study of blood T cell repertoires in COVID-19 (dated by TCRdb to 2020 to 2022). Background on the whole study: Samples covering the acute and convalescent phases of COVID-19 were provided by collaborators in the United States, Italy and Spain. Deeply sampled blood TCRbeta repertoires from subjects exposed to, actively infected with, or recovered from COVID-19 were included in the dataset. Nearly every sample came with metadata listing a de-identified subject ID, COVID-19 status, age in years and sex. Samples came from the ongoing ImmuneRACE study (first 160 participants) plus 1,254 subjects from 6 global collaborators. The material from the prospective study consisted of cDNA or gDNA derived from T cells, B-cell-depleted T cells, or PBMCs. Where HLA class I and class II types were available, the types were taken from metadata supplied by the sample provider, not from assay-based typing. The repertoires were made available in a free public database intended to serve as a resource for research on the immune response to SARS-CoV-2. General conclusions and limits of the study: The amount of clinical and demographic metadata varied by source and participant and was provided uncurated.

Samples from volunteer blood donors who had recovered from COVID-19 were contributed by a second Seattle source. Each collaborating institution followed its own protocols to collect whole blood in K2EDTA tubes. For TCRbeta analysis, collaborators shipped samples in one of three forms: frozen whole blood, isolated PBMCs, or DNA extracted from either of those sample types. The immunoSEQ Assay, a bias-controlled multiplex PCR, was used to amplify TCRbeta CDR3 regions from genomic DNA. Concerning the study's data processing: Nucleated cell counts per sample were estimated from amplification of reference gene primers within the assay. To quantify the absolute abundance of each unique TCRbeta CDR3 rearrangement, sequence reads were collapsed and filtered. For each sample, productive Simpson clonality was calculated by taking the square root of Simpson's diversity index across productive rearrangements. Held by TCRdb, this immuneACCESS table contains in-frame sequences only and omits some clones. Under half of the omission traces to an unresolved V gene where checked; the cause of the rest is unknown. V, J and clone size reflect that table, while D and trimming were determined from the DNA. A total of hundreds of thousands of clones appear in this sample, under 95% of them only once. The biggest ten clones account for roughly 3.4% of the sample.

Sequences were obtained from peripheral blood. Here the chain combines TRBV9 and TRBJ1-1; there is no confident call for the D gene. This sequence was found in a woman aged 18-30 years who had recovered from COVID-19. The CDR3 region reads CASSVAGNTEAFF. The DNA reads as follows: TGTGCCAGCAGCGTAGCAGGGAACACTGAAGCTTTCTTT.